The 21 T cell receptor beta chains listed next were all sequenced from one sample in a study of cytomegalovirus exposure and HLA in healthy donors. The primer mix had 60 Vbeta and 13 Jbeta primers. Repertoires were generated with immunoSEQ multiplex PCR, while TCRdb's copy carries only in-frame clones and drops some. This table holds about 190,000 clones, over 70% found once. The sequencing input was PBMCs. Source of these receptors: a woman aged 25 to 45 in good health and CMV-seropositive.

This chain links TRBV5-1 with TRBJ1-3; no clear D. The germline V gene has CDR1 SGHRS and CDR2 YFSETQ. The CDR3 has 16 residues. The V end lost 2 bases, the J end lost 0 bases, and 12 bases lay between the germline ends. The CDR3 loop reads CASSFLASGSGNTIYF. DNA for the CDR3: TGCGCCAGCAGCTTTCTAGCCTCGGGCTCTGGAAACACCATATATTTT. The full variable domain, its missing parts supplied by reference TRBV5-1 and TRBJ1-3, is KAGVTQTPRYLIKTRGQQVTLSCSPISGHRSVSWYQQTPGQGLQFLFEYFSETQRNKGNFPGRFSGRQFSNSRSEMNVSTLELGDSALYLCASSFLASGSGNTIYFGEGSWLTVV.

The rearrangement links TRBV4-1 to TRBJ2-2; D possibly corresponds to TRBD1 (5 bases). V lost 0 bases and J lost 6, with 14 bases in between. The germline CDR1 and CDR2 sequences are MGHRA and YSYEKL. The CDR3 totals 16 residues. DNA for the CDR3: TGCGCCAGCAGCCAAGATTCCCAGGGCTCACCCGGGGAGCTGTTTTTT. This codes for CASSQDSQGSPGELFF.

This rearrangement joins TRBV5-5 to TRBJ1-2; D unclear. The germline V and J ends were trimmed by 1 base and 9 bases, with 19 bases remaining between them. This CDR3 is 15 amino acids long. Germline V gene sequence: CDR1 SGHKS, CDR2 YYEKEE (reference sequence). CDR3 region: CASSLKQAEIYSYTF. The DNA for the CDR3 is TGTGCCAGCAGCTTGAAGCAGGCTGAGATTTATAGCTACACCTTC. The complete variable domain, with remaining parts taken from reference TRBV5-5 and TRBJ1-2, reads DAGVTQSPTHLIKTRGQQVTLRCSPISGHKSVSWYQQVLGQGPQFIFQYYEKEERGRGNFPDRFSARQFPNYSSELNVNALLLGDSALYLCASSLKQAEIYSYTFGSGTRLTVV.

The chain uses TRBV7-2 and TRBJ2-5; D might be TRBD2 (8 bases). V lost 1 base and J lost 11, with 26 bases in between. The CDR3 is 17 residues long. Germline values: CDR1 SGHTA, CDR2 FQGNSA. DNA of the CDR3: TGTGCCAGCAGCTTAGTTTCGAAAGCGGGAGCAGGGGGTGAGCAGTACTTC. The encoded protein is CASSLVSKAGAGGEQYF.

The rearrangement links TRBV7-6 to TRBJ2-3; D ambiguous. Germline CDR1 is SGHVS and CDR2 is FNYEAQ. This CDR3 is 14 amino acids long. V lost 2 bases and J 0 bases, leaving 6 bases between the germline ends. CDR3 in amino acids: CASSLRQSTDTQYF. In DNA, the CDR3 is TGTGCCAGCAGCTTACGACAAAGCACAGATACGCAGTATTTT. Supplemented by reference TRBV7-6 and TRBJ2-3, the full variable domain reads GAGVSQSPRYKVTKRGQDVALRCDPISGHVSLYWYRQALGQGPEFLTYFNYEAQQDKSGLPNDRFSAERPEGSISTLTIQRTEQRDSAMYRCASSLRQSTDTQYFGPGTRLTVL.

Comment on this clone: The sample carries other DNA sequences with the same CDR3. The chain has TRBV27 and TRBJ2-2; D not resolved. The CDR3 sequence is 12 residues long. V was trimmed by 5 bases and J by 1 base, leaving 2 bases between them. Germline V gives CDR1 MNHEY, CDR2 SMNVEV (reference sequence). CDR3 loop: CASSLNTGELFF. The CDR3 DNA sequence: TGTGCCAGCAGTCTGAACACCGGGGAGCTGTTTTTT.

V is TRBV5-6 and J is TRBJ2-7; D unclear. The germline V gene encodes CDR1 SGHDT and CDR2 YYEEEE. V gave up 0 bases and J gave up 5 bases, with 15 bases separating them. The CDR3 loop spans 15 amino acids. The CDR3 reads CASSLGARRFDEQYF. CDR3 nucleotides: TGTGCCAGCAGCTTGGGCGCCAGGCGTTTTGACGAGCAGTACTTC. Looking up the rest from reference TRBV5-6 and TRBJ2-7 gives the full variable domain: DAGVTQSPTHLIKTRGQQVTLRCSPKSGHDTVSWYQQALGQGPQFIFQYYEEEERQRGNFPDRFSGHQFPNYSSELNVNALLLGDSALYLCASSLGARRFDEQYFGPGTRLTVT.

The CDR3 loop reads CASSQVPSSGRDLPQYF. CDR3 sequence (DNA): TGTGCCAGCAGCCAAGTGCCCTCAAGCGGGAGGGACTTACCGCAGTATTTT. The chain joins TRBV4-2 to TRBJ2-3; 10 bases map to TRBD2. CDR1 is LGHNA and CDR2 is YNFKEQ in the germline V gene. CDR3 length: 17 amino acids. Trimming cost V 1 base and J 10 bases; bases outside gene matches: 14.

This chain joins TRBV7-2 and TRBJ2-7; D is undetermined. The CDR3 covers 12 residues. Germline CDR1 SGHTA, CDR2 FQGNSA. Trimming shortened V by 1 base and J by 4 bases, and 5 bases separated the two germline ends. The CDR3 protein is CASSLESYEQYF. CDR3 DNA sequence: TGTGCCAGCAGCTTAGAGAGTTACGAGCAGTACTTC.

V is TRBV28 and J is TRBJ2-2; 7 bases map to TRBD1. J gave up 0 bases and V 2 bases, and 0 bases lay outside the gene matches. Germline lookup yields CDR1 MDHEN and CDR2 SYDVKM. CDR3 length equals 15 residues. This chain's CDR3 is CASSLGTANTGELFF. The CDR3 region has the DNA TGTGCCAGCAGTTTAGGGACAGCGAACACCGGGGAGCTGTTTTTT.

This clone was seen once. This rearrangement joins TRBV19 to TRBJ1-1, with TRBD1 identical over 7 bases. CDR1 LNHDA and CDR2 SQIVND come from the germline V gene (reference sequence). V lost 6 bases to trimming and J lost 2 bases; unmatched junction nucleotides: 9. This CDR3 is built from 15 residues. The CDR3 DNA sequence: TGTGCCAGTAGCTTCTCCACAGGGGCAAACACTGAAGCTTTCTTT. It codes for CASSFSTGANTEAFF.

This chain links TRBV5-1 with TRBJ1-1; TRBD1 is a possible D gene (5 bases). Germline V gene lookup returns CDR1 SGHRS and CDR2 YFSETQ. V gave up 3 bases and J gave up 5 bases, with 14 bases separating them. The CDR3 extends over 14 amino acids. The CDR3 loop is CASSSGGVGTEAFF. In nucleotides, the CDR3 is TGCGCCAGCAGCTCCGGAGGGGTTGGGACTGAAGCTTTCTTT.

V usage is TRBV27 and J usage is TRBJ2-7, with D possibly being TRBD1 (6 bases). V lost 0 bases to trimming and J lost 5 bases, with 11 bases between them. The germline V gene has CDR1 MNHEY and CDR2 SMNVEV (reference sequence). The CDR3 is 14 amino acids. The CDR3, as DNA: TGTGCCAGCAGTTTATCATGGGGGCTTGACGAGCAGTACTTC. This encodes CASSLSWGLDEQYF.

In DNA form, the CDR3 reads TGCGCCAGCAGCCAGCAGACAGGGGGCGACGTGGACGAGCAGTACTTC. This encodes CASSQQTGGDVDEQYF. The rearrangement joins TRBV4-1 to TRBJ2-5; TRBD1 aligns across 10 bases. The J call is in doubt because the DNA end fits TRBJ2-7 better. This CDR3 has 16 residues. In germline, CDR1 is MGHRA, CDR2 YSYEKL.

V and J are TRBV2 and TRBJ1-2; D not resolved. Trimming took off 4 bases at V and 0 bases at J, with 6 bases between the two ends. CDR3 length equals 13 residues. Germline loops: CDR1 SNHLY, CDR2 FYNNEI. The chain's CDR3 is CASSARTNYGYTF. CDR3 DNA: TGTGCCAGCAGTGCGAGGACTAACTATGGCTACACCTTC. Supplemented by reference TRBV2 and TRBJ1-2, the full variable domain reads EPEVTQTPSHQVTQMGQEVILRCVPISNHLYFYWYRQILGQKVEFLVSFYNNEISEKSEIFDDQFSVERPDGSNFTLKIRSTKLEDSAMYFCASSARTNYGYTFGSGTRLTVV.

The chain joins TRBV28 to TRBJ1-5, with 8 nucleotides matching TRBD1. CDR3 length: 18 amino acids. V gave up 4 bases and J gave up 0 bases; unmatched junction bases: 11. The germline CDR1 and CDR2 sequences are MDHEN and SYDVKM. CDR3 amino acids: CASSSRQGNSYSNQPQHF. CDR3 coding DNA: TGTGCCAGCAGTTCCCGACAGGGGAACTCTTATAGCAATCAGCCCCAGCATTTT. Drawing the rest from reference TRBV28 and TRBJ1-5, the complete variable domain is DVKVTQSSRYLVKRTGEKVFLECVQDMDHENMFWYRQDPGLGLRLIYFSYDVKMKEKGDIPEGYSVSREKKERFSLILESASTNQTSMYLCASSSRQGNSYSNQPQHFGDGTRLSIL.

This clone has a handful of counts. This chain joins TRBV23-1 and TRBJ1-5; 7 nucleotides agree with TRBD1. TRBV23-1 counts as an open reading frame of uncertain function. The V segment lost 3 bases and the J segment 3 bases; nucleotides outside the gene matches: 11. CDR3 size: 17 residues. DNA of the CDR3: TGCGCCAGCAGTCACCCCAGGGGGAAGAAATACAATCAGCCCCAGCATTTT. This encodes CASSHPRGKKYNQPQHF.

For this clone: At one of its ends the junction is not consistent with the germline gene, which may arise from a read error. The chain joins TRBV7-9 to TRBJ2-7; TRBD1 might be the D (6 bases). Per the germline V gene, CDR1 is SEHNR and CDR2 is FQNEAQ (reference sequence). This CDR3 region has 16 residues. The CDR3 protein is CSSSLIGWTASYEQYF. The CDR3 DNA is TGTTCCAGCAGCTTAATTGGGTGGACAGCCTCCTACGAGCAGTACTTC.

This chain connects TRBV10-2 to TRBJ2-7, with a tentative D call TRBD1 (6 bases). This CDR3 is built from 13 residues. V dropped 3 bases and J dropped 6 bases, with 12 bases sitting between them. Germline V CDR1 and CDR2: WSHSY, SAAADI. CDR3 loop: CASSEPRGPEQYF. The CDR3 region has the DNA TGCGCCAGCAGTGAACCCAGGGGACCCGAGCAGTACTTC.

The V gene is TRBV4-1, the J gene TRBJ2-3; 10 bases agree with TRBD2. Germline loops: CDR1 MGHRA, CDR2 YSYEKL. This CDR3 region has 15 residues. Unmatched junction bases numbered 1, after V lost 4 bases and J lost 0 bases. CDR3 bases: TGCGCCAGCAGCCCGGGACTAGCGAGCACAGATACGCAGTATTTT. As protein: CASSPGLASTDTQYF.

The chain links TRBV7-9 to TRBJ2-7; 14 bases match TRBD2. The V gene end was trimmed by 3 bases and the J gene end by 0 bases; junction bases not matched to a gene: 1. The CDR3 is 16 amino acids. Germline values: CDR1 SEHNR, CDR2 FQNEAQ (reference sequence). This CDR3 is CASSFGLAGGSYEQYF. DNA of the CDR3: TGTGCCAGCAGCTTCGGACTAGCGGGAGGCTCCTACGAGCAGTACTTC.